The 14 T cell receptor beta chains below come from one sample, sequenced in a study of cytomegalovirus exposure and HLA in healthy donors. PCR amplification relied on 60 Vbeta primers (plus 13 Jbeta primers). Assay: immunoSEQ multiplex PCR; the TCRdb copy retains only in-frame clones and omits some. There are over 200,000 clones in the sample; approximately 90% occur only once, and around 1% lies in the top ten. The specimen was PBMCs. The receptors derive from a woman between 18 and 29 years old in good health and CMV-seronegative.

This clone was seen a single time. V usage is TRBV4-2 and J usage is TRBJ2-7; maybe TRBD2 (6 bases). Trimming stripped 2 bases from V and 5 bases from J, with 16 bases between. The CDR3 sequence is 15 residues long. Germline CDR1 and CDR2: LGHNA and YNFKEQ. The CDR3 DNA sequence: TGTGCCAGCAGCCAATCTCCGGGAGAGGGTGACGAGCAGTACTTC. Amino acids: CASSQSPGEGDEQYF.

In its sample, this clone was seen a few times. The chain employs TRBV4-2 and TRBJ1-3; 7 bases line up with TRBD1. Unmatched junction bases numbered 2, after V lost 3 bases and J lost 0 bases. Looked up from germline, CDR1 is LGHNA and CDR2 is YNFKEQ. This CDR3 region has 15 residues. CDR3 region: CASSQGQFSGNTIYF. The CDR3 nucleotides are TGTGCCAGCAGCCAGGGACAGTTCTCTGGAAACACCATATATTTT.

The CDR3 loop is CASSYLTGAGELFF. The CDR3 bases are TGTGCCAGCAGCTACCTCACAGGGGCCGGGGAGCTGTTTTTT. The chain has TRBV7-9 and TRBJ2-2; 7 positions agree with TRBD1. Germline-derived CDR1 and CDR2 are SEHNR and FQNEAQ (reference sequence). The CDR3 totals 14 residues. V trimming: 4 bases; J trimming: 6 bases; junction bases outside the gene matches: 5.

CDR3 protein: CASSQSKGDRNYGYTF. CDR3 DNA: TGCGCCAGCAGCCAATCAAAGGGGGACAGGAACTATGGCTACACCTTC. The J gene is TRBJ1-2, the V gene TRBV4-1; 8 nucleotides line up with TRBD1. The V gene end was trimmed by 2 bases and the J gene end by 2 bases; junction bases not matched to a gene: 7. This CDR3 spans 16 amino acids. From germline, CDR1 is MGHRA and CDR2 YSYEKL.

The chain combines TRBV6-6 with TRBJ2-5, with a tentative D call TRBD1 (5 bases). The V and J ends lost 2 bases and 4 bases respectively, with 14 bases between them. Per the germline V gene, CDR1 is MNHNY and CDR2 is SVGAGI (reference sequence). CDR3 length equals 15 residues. The CDR3 region has the DNA TGTGCCAGCAGTTACCCCGCTCAGGGTAGAGAGACCCAGTACTTC. It is translated as CASSYPAQGRETQYF.

The V and J genes are TRBV6-4 and TRBJ1-1; 7 positions agree with TRBD1. J gave up 6 bases and V 4 bases, and 5 bases lay outside the gene matches. Germline V gene data show CDR1 as MRHNA and CDR2 as SNTAGT. The CDR3 has 13 amino acids. For the CDR3, the DNA is TGTGCCAGCAGTGCCGACAGGGAGGCTGAAGCTTTCTTT. As protein: CASSADREAEAFF.

The gene calls are TRBV19 and TRBJ2-5; D remains ambiguous. Germline CDR1 LNHDA, CDR2 SQIVND (reference sequence). V gave up 4 bases and J gave up 2 bases, with 11 bases separating them. This CDR3 is built from 14 residues. The CDR3 sequence: CASSRRHGQETQYF. CDR3 nucleotides: TGTGCCAGTAGTAGAAGACACGGACAAGAGACCCAGTACTTC.

The chain couples TRBV15 to TRBJ2-1; tentative D call: TRBD2 (5 bases). Trimming left V 5 bases short and J 9 bases short, with 11 bases between. The CDR3 consists of 12 residues. Germline V lookup: CDR1 LNHNV, CDR2 YYDKDF (reference sequence). The CDR3 nucleotides read TGTGCCACCAGCCGTAGCGAACTTGAGCAGTTCTTC. Encoded protein: CATSRSELEQFF. Full variable domain (outside the CDR3, taken from reference TRBV15 and TRBJ2-1): DAMVIQNPRYQVTQFGKPVTLSCSQTLNHNVMYWYQQKSSQAPKLLFHYYDKDFNNEADTPDNFQSRRPNTSFCFLDIRSPGLGDTAMYLCATSRSELEQFFGPGTRLTVL.

V gene TRBV5-6 combines with J gene TRBJ1-3; TRBD1 aligns across 7 bases. The CDR3 consists of 17 residues. The germline CDR1 and CDR2 sequences are SGHDT and YYEEEE. With V trimmed by 3 bases and J by 2 bases, 11 bases remained unmatched. The CDR3 reads CASSSLVAGGPGNTIYF. The CDR3 DNA reads TGTGCCAGCAGCTCGCTTGTGGCAGGGGGTCCTGGAAACACCATATATTTT.

The genes are TRBV5-1 and TRBJ1-1; the D is unclear. V was shortened by 5 bases and J by 3 bases, with 8 bases between the two germline ends. CDR1 is SGHRS and CDR2 is YFSETQ in the germline V gene. The CDR3 loop spans 12 amino acids. The CDR3 DNA sequence: TGCGCCAGCAGAAACCGGGACACTGAAGCTTTCTTT. This codes for CASRNRDTEAFF.

This clone has just one count. The chain carries TRBV4-2 and TRBJ1-4; 9 bases agree with TRBD1. Unmatched junction bases numbered 5, after V lost 5 bases and J lost 4 bases. Germline-derived CDR1 and CDR2 are LGHNA and YNFKEQ. The CDR3 has 15 residues. The CDR3 bases are TGTGCCAGCAGCTACCGACAGGGGGGTAATGAAAAACTGTTTTTT. Translating gives CASSYRQGGNEKLFF.

The chain uses TRBV7-9 and TRBJ1-2; TRBD1 matches 11 bases. V dropped 8 bases and J dropped 3; count of bases not matched to a gene: 11. The CDR3 totals 16 residues. Germline V gene sequence: CDR1 SEHNR, CDR2 FQNEAQ (reference sequence). The CDR3 reads CASVPDRGQGDYGYTF. In DNA form, the CDR3 reads TGTGCCAGCGTTCCGGACAGGGGGCAGGGAGACTATGGCTACACCTTC.

The chain has TRBV9 and TRBJ1-1, with D perhaps TRBD1 (6 bases). This CDR3 has 13 amino acids. The germline V gene encodes CDR1 SGDLS and CDR2 YYNGEE. Trimming removed 4 bases at V and 4 bases at J, with 11 bases between. The CDR3 coding sequence is TGTGCCAGCAGCCTAAGGGGGGGCACTGAAGCTTTCTTT. This sequence encodes CASSLRGGTEAFF.

This CDR3 is CASSLGRASTDTQYF. In DNA, the CDR3 is TGTGCCAGCAGCTTAGGGAGGGCTAGCACAGATACGCAGTATTTT. The chain recombines TRBV11-1 with TRBJ2-3; D perhaps matches TRBD2 (6 bases). CDR3 length: 15 residues. V was trimmed by 1 base and J by 0 bases, leaving 8 bases between them. Germline CDR1 and CDR2: SGHAT and FQDESV (reference sequence).